The present entry profiles one T cell receptor (beta chain) with its context. No clone much larger than this one lies a single base away; base qualities are absent. The label giving this sample's time point can be read as: cells obtained before transplantation from donor or recipient. In the mixed lymphocyte reactions, about 200,000 CFSE-labeled pre-transplant responders were plated with about 200,000 irradiated violet-dye-labeled stimulators and cultured for 6 days. After the mixed lymphocyte reaction, proliferating CD3+CD4+CFSE-low and CD3+CD8+CFSE-low responder cells were FACS-sorted on a BD Influx sorter. The protocol used for the library was the immunoSEQ multiplex PCR assay. For most patients, genomic DNA was isolated with the Qiagen DNeasy Blood and Tissue Kit and shipped frozen to Adaptive Biotechnologies for TCR sequencing. High-throughput TCR-beta CDR3 sequencing of genomic DNA from most patients was performed by Adaptive Biotechnologies. The original methods were these. TCR sequencing data were retrieved from Adaptive's ImmunoSEQ software for some 17 patients, whereas a few other patients were processed with MiXCR and VDJtools. To correct CD4 versus CD8 sorting errors, sequences present in both subsets at a frequency ratio below 5:1 were removed. Because the origin of CDR3 nucleotide sequences shared between donor and recipient could not be assigned, those sequences were removed. To count as alloreactive, a clone needed at least 2-fold expansion over unstimulated cells and a minimum CFSE-low frequency of 0.002% (template counts) or 0.001% (read counts). Mappable clones were those detected in sequenced pre-transplant spleen, lymph node, or MLR CFSE-low populations of the donor or recipient. Cumulative frequency of alloreactive clones was calculated as a percentage of all sequences weighted by copy number. Here the immuneACCESS table is served through TCRdb, limited to in-frame sequences with V and J called. Missing clones are a known gap in these copies; in checked studies unresolved V genes cover under half, and the rest lacks a known reason. D and trimming were read from the DNA, whereas the V and J calls and clone size are those reported in that table. The table for this sample lists some 7,400 clones; roughly a third of them were counted only once. Roughly 3.5% of the sample is taken by the ten largest.

This record belongs to a study of graft-versus-host responses after intestinal transplantation (dated by TCRdb to the early 2020s). At the level of the whole study: The transplants that recipients received were multivisceral, liver-intestinal, or isolated intestinal. Anti-thymocyte globulin induction was given to all recipients, followed by maintenance tacrolimus and steroids for two to four years. After intestinal transplantation, graft-versus-host and host-versus-graft alloreactive T cell clones were followed in the graft, circulation and bone marrow using bulk TCR-beta CDR3 sequencing. Alloreactive clones were identified by sequencing pre-transplant mixed lymphocyte reaction products and comparing them with unstimulated pre-transplant donor and recipient T cells. Of the roughly 25 intestinal transplant recipients enrolled in the cohort, one of whom was a retransplant, 3 patients without pretransplant specimens were excluded. Donor T cell macrochimerism was defined as a peak of at least 4% donor T cells among recipient peripheral blood mononuclear cells. Samples from a few later patients were sequenced in-house on an Illumina MiSeq with MiXCR processing rather than by the commercial service.

The cysteine opens and the phenylalanine closes a CDR3 of 15 amino acids. Only CDR3 DNA is held: 45 bases, read in frame from base 1. Deletion took 2 bases off V and 6 bases off J, with a span of 16 bases between the germline ends. In the germline V gene (reference sequence), CDR1 corresponds to LNHDA and CDR2 to SQIVND. The research as a whole found: The conclusions were limited by the relatively low number and heterogeneity of the intestinal transplant patients. GvH clones were detected in recipient bone marrow, and some appeared earlier in ileal mucosa or blood, consistent with an intestinal mucosal origin. In the allografts of patients with donor T cell macrochimerism, GvH to HvG T cell clonal ratios were high. Early after transplant, declines in HvG clones were associated with peak levels of circulating GvH clones.

The sequence joins TRBV19 to TRBJ1-2, and TRBD1 may be the D gene, going by 6 matching bases. This receptor was identified in a human patient who was an organ donor for intestinal transplantation. The specimen was alloreactive CD8+ T cells from a mixed lymphocyte reaction culture, collected before transplantation. In light of the paper, this sample's cell subset or site label describes: CFSE-low proliferating T cells sorted from approximately 6-day pre-transplant mixed lymphocyte reaction (GvH or HvG direction). The CDR3 reads CASSILHTGIDGYTF. The base sequence is TGTGCCAGTAGTATACTTCATACAGGGATCGATGGCTACACCTTC.